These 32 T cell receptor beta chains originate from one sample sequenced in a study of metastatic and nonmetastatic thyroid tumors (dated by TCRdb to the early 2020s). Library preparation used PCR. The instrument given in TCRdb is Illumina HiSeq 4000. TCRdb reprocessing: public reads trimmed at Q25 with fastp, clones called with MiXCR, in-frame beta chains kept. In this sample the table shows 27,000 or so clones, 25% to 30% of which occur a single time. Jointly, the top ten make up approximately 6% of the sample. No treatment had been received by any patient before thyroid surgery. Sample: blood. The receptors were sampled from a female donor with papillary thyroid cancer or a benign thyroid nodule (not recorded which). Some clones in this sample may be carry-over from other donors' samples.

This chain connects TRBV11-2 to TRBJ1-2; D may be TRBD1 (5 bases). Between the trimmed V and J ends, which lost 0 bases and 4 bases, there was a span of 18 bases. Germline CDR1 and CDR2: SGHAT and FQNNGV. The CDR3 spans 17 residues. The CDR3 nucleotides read TGTGCCAGCAGCTTAGAGGCCAGGGCAGGAAATTTCTATGGCTACACCTTC. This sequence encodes CASSLEARAGNFYGYTF.

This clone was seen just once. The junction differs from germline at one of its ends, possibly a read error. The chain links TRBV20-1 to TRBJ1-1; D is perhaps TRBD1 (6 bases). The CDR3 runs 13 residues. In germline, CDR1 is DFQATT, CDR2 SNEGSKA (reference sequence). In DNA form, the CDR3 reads TGCGGTGCCAGGACAGTTTGGTGCACTGAAGCTTTCTTT. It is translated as CGARTVWCTEAFF.

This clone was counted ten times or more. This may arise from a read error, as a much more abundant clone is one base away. The CDR3 loop reads CASLAGESYNEQLF. CDR3 DNA: TGTGCCAGCTTAGCGGGAGAGTCCTACAATGAGCAGCTCTTC. The V gene is TRBV6-1, the J gene TRBJ2-1, with 9 nucleotides matching TRBD2. This CDR3 spans 14 amino acids. Per germline, CDR1 MNHNS and CDR2 SASEGT.

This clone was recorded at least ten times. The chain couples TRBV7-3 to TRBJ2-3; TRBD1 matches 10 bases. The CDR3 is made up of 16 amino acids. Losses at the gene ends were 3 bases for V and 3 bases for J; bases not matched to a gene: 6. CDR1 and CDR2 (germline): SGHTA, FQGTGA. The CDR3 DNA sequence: TGTGCCAGCAGCTTGCCGGGACAGGGGAAGACAGATACGCAGTATTTT. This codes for CASSLPGQGKTDTQYF.

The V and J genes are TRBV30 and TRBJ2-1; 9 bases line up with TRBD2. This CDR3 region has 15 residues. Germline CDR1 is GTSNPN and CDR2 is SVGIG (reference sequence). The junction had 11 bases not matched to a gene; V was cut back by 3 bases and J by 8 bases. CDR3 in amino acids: CAWSEGAGGSDEQFF. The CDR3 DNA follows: TGTGCCTGGAGCGAAGGGGCGGGAGGGTCCGATGAGCAGTTCTTC.

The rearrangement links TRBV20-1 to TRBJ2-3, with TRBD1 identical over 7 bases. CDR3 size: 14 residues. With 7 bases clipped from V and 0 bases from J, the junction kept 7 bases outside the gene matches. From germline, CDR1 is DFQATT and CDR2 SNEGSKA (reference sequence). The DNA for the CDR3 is TGCAGTGTTCGGGACAGCACTAGCACAGATACGCAGTATTTT. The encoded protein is CSVRDSTSTDTQYF.

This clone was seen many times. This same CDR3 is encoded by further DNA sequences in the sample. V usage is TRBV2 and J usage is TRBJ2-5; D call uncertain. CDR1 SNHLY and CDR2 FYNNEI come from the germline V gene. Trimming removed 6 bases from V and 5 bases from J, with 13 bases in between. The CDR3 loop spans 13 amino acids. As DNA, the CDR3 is TGTGCCAGCAGAGCAGTGGTCCAGGAGACCCAGTACTTC. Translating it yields CASRAVVQETQYF.

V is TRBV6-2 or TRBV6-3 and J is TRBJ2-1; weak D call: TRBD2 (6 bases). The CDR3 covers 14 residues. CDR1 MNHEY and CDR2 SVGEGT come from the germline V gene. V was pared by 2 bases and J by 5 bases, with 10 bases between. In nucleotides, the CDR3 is TGTGCCAGCAGTTACGTGGCGGGGCACAATGAGCAGTTCTTC. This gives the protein CASSYVAGHNEQFF.

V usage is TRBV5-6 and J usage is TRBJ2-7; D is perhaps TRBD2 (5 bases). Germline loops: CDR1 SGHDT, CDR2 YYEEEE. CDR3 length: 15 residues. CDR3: CSSSLVGIDPHEQYV. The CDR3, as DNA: TGTTCCAGCAGCTTGGTCGGGATTGACCCCCACGAGCAGTACGTC.

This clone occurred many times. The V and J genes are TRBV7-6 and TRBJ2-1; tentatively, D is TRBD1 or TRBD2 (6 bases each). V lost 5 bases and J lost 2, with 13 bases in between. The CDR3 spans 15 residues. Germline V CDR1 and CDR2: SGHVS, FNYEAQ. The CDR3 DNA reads TGTGCCAGCAGCCTCGGGGGCGACCCCTACAATGAGCAGTTCTTC. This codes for CASSLGGDPYNEQFF.

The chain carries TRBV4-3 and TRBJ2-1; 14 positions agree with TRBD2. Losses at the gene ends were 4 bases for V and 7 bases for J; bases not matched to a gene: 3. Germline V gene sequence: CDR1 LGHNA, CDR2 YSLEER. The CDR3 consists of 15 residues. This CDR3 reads CASSRGTSGRNEQFF. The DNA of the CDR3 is TGCGCCAGCAGCCGAGGGACTAGCGGGAGAAATGAGCAGTTCTTC.

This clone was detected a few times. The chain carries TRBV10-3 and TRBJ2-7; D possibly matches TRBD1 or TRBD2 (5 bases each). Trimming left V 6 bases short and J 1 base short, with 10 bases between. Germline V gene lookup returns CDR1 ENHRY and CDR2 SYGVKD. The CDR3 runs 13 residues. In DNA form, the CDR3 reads TGTGCCATCAGGGGGGTCGCGTCCTACGAGCAGTACTTC. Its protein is CAIRGVASYEQYF.

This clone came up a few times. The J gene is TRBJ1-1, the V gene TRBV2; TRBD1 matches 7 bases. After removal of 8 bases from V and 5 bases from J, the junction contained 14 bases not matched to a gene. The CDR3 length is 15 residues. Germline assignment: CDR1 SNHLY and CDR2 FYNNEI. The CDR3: CASAVTGCRVTEAFF. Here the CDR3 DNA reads TGTGCCAGCGCCGTGACAGGGTGCAGAGTAACTGAAGCTTTCTTT. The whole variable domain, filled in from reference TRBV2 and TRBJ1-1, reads EPEVTQTPSHQVTQMGQEVILRCVPISNHLYFYWYRQILGQKVEFLVSFYNNEISEKSEIFDDQFSVERPDGSNFTLKIRSTKLEDSAMYFCASAVTGCRVTEAFFGQGTRLTVV.

Here the CDR3 reads CASSLDRTSGRWYEQFF. The CDR3 DNA is TGTGCCAGCAGCTTAGACCGGACTAGCGGGAGGTGGTATGAGCAGTTCTTC. The chain carries TRBV11-2 and TRBJ2-1, with 14 positions matching TRBD2. The CDR3 runs to 17 residues. The V gene end was trimmed by 0 bases and the J gene end by 8 bases; junction bases not matched to a gene: 6. Germline V gene sequence: CDR1 SGHAT, CDR2 FQNNGV.

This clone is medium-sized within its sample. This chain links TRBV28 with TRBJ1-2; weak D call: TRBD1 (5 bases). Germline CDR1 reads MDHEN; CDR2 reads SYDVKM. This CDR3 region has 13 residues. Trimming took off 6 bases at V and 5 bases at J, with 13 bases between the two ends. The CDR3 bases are TGTGCCAGCAGGTATCACGGGGGGTATGGCTACACCTTC. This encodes CASRYHGGYGYTF.

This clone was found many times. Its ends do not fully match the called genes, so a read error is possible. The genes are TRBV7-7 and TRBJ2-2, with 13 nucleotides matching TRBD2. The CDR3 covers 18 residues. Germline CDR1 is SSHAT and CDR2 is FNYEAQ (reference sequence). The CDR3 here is CASSQVGGLAGFPGELFF. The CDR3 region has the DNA TGTGCTAGCAGCCAAGTCGGGGGACTAGCGGGATTCCCCGGGGAGCTGTTTTTT.

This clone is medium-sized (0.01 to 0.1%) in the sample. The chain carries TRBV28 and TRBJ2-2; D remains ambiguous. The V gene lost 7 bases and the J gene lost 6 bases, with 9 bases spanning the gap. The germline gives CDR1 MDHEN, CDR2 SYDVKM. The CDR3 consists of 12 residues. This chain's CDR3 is CASTDPPGELFF. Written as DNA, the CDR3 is TGTGCCAGCACCGACCCCCCCGGGGAGCTGTTTTTT.

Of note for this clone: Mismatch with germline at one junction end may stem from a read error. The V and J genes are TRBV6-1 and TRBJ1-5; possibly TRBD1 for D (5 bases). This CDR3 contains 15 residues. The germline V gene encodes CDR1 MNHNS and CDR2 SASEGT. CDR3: CVSEREGRGFQPQHF. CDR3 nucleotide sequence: TGTGTCAGCGAAAGAGAGGGAAGGGGTTTTCAGCCCCAGCATTTT.

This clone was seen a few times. CDR3: CASSADRGGEQFF. CDR3 DNA: TGTGCCAGCAGTGCGGACAGGGGAGGTGAGCAGTTCTTC. This chain joins TRBV6-1 and TRBJ2-1, with 9 bases fitting TRBD1. The CDR3 sequence is 13 residues long. Germline V lookup: CDR1 MNHNS, CDR2 SASEGT. J gave up 9 bases and V 4 bases, and 4 bases lay outside the gene matches.

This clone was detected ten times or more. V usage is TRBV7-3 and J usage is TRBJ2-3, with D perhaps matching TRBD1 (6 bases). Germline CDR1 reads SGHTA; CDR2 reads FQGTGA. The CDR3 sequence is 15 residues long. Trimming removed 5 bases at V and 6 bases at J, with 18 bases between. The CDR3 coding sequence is TGTGCCAGCAGCCTAATTGGGGCGCAGGGGGATACGCAGTATTTT. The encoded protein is CASSLIGAQGDTQYF.

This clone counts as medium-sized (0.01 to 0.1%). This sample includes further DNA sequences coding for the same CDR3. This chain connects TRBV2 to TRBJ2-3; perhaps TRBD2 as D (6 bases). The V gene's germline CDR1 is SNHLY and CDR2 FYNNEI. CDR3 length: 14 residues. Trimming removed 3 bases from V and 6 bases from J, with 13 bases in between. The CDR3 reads CASSDWRAGDTQYF. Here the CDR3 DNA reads TGTGCCAGCAGTGACTGGAGGGCAGGCGATACGCAGTATTTT.

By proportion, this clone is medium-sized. CDR3 protein: CASREGLEQYF. The CDR3 DNA follows: TGTGCCAGCAGGGAGGGGCTCGAGCAGTACTTC. The chain has TRBV7-2 and TRBJ2-7, with TRBD2 as a possible D gene (6 bases). The CDR3 runs 11 residues. V gave up 6 bases and J gave up 6 bases, with 9 bases separating them. CDR1 is SGHTA and CDR2 is FQGNSA in the germline V gene.

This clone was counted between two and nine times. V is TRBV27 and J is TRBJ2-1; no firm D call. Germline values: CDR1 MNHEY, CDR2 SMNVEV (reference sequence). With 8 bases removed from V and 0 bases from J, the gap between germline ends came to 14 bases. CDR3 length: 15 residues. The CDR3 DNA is TGTGCCAGCTCCCGGTACTCACGCTCCTACAATGAGCAGTTCTTC. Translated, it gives CASSRYSRSYNEQFF.

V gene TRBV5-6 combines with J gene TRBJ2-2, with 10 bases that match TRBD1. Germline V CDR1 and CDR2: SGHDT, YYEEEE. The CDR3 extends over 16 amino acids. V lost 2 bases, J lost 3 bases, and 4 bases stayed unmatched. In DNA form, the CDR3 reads TGTGCCAGCAGCTTACCCGACAGGGGGCACACCGGGGAGCTGTTTTTT. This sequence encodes CASSLPDRGHTGELFF.

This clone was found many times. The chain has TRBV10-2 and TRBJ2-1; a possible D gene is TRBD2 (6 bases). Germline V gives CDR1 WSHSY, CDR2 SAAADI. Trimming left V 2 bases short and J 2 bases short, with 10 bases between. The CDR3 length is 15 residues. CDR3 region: CASSEGLLTYNEQFF. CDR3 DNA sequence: TGCGCCAGCAGTGAGGGACTACTGACCTACAATGAGCAGTTCTTC.

The CDR3 DNA is TGCAGTGCTGCCACAGGGGCCGGGGAGCAGTACTTC. Translating it yields CSAATGAGEQYF. This chain uses TRBV20-1 with TRBJ2-7, with 7 bases identical to TRBD1. The trim removed 5 bases at V and 7 bases at J, leaving 8 bases unmatched. CDR1 is DFQATT, CDR2 SNEGSKA, per germline (reference sequence). CDR3 length: 12 amino acids.

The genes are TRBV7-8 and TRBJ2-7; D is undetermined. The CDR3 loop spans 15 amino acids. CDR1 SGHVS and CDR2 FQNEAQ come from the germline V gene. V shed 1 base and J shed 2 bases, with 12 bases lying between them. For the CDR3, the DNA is TGTGCCAGCAGCTTAGGGGCAGGAATAGCCTACGAGCAGTACTTC. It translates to CASSLGAGIAYEQYF.

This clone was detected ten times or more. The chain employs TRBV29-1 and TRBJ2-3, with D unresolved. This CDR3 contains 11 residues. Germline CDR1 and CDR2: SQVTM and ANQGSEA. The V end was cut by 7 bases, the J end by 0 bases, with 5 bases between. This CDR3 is CSERSTDTQYF. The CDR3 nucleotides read TGCAGCGAACGAAGCACAGATACGCAGTATTTT.

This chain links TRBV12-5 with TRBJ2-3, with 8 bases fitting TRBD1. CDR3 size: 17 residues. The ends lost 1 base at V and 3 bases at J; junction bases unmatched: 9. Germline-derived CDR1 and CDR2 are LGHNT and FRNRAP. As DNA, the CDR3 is TGTGCTAGTGGTTTGGGGGTACAGGGGGTACAGACAGATACGCAGTATTTT. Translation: CASGLGVQGVQTDTQYF. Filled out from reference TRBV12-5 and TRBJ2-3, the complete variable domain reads DARVTQTPRHKVTEMGQEVTMRCQPILGHNTVFWYRQTMMQGLELLAYFRNRAPLDDSGMPKDRFSAEMPDATLATLKIQPSEPRDSAVYFCASGLGVQGVQTDTQYFGPGTRLTVL.

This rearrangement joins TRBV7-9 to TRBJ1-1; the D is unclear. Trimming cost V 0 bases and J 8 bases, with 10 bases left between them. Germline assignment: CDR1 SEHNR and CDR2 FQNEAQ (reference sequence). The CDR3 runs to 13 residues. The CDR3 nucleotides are TGTGCCAGCAGCTTAGCGAGGTCGGCAGAAGCTTTCTTT. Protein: CASSLARSAEAFF.

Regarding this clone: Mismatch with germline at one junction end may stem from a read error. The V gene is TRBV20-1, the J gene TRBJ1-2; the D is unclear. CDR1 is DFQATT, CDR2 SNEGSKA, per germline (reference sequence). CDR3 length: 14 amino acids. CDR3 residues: CSADFTDSNYVYTF. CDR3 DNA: TGCAGTGCTGACTTCACAGACTCTAACTATGTCTACACCTTC.

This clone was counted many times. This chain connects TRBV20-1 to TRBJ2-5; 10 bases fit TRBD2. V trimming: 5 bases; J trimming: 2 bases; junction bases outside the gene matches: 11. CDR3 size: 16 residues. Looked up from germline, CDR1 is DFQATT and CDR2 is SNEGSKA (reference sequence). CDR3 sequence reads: CSARSGRAWGQETQYF. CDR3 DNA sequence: TGCAGTGCTCGGAGCGGGAGGGCCTGGGGGCAAGAGACCCAGTACTTC.